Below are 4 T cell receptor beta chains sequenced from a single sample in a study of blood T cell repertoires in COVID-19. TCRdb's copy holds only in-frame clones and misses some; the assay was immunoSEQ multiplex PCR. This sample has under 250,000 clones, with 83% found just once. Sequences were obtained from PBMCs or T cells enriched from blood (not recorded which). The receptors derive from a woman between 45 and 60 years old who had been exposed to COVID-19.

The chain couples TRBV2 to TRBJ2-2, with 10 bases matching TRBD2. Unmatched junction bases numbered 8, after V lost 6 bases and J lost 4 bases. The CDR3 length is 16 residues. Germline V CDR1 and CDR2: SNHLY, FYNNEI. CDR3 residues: CASSSPSGGFTGELFF. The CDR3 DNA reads TGTGCCAGCAGCTCCCCTAGCGGGGGTTTCACCGGGGAGCTGTTTTTT.

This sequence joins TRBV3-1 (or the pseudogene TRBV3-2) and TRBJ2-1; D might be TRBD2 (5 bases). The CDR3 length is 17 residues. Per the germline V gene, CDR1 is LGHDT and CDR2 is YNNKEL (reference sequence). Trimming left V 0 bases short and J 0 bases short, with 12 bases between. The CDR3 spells CASSQEAAVSSYNEQFF. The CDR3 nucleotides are TGTGCCAGCAGCCAAGAAGCAGCGGTCAGCTCCTACAATGAGCAGTTCTTC.

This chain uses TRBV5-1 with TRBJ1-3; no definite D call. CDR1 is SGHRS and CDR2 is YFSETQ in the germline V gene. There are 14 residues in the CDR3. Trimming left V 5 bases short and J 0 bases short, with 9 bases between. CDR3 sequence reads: CASRTGGSGNTIYF. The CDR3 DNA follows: TGCGCCAGCAGGACGGGAGGCTCTGGAAACACCATATATTTT.

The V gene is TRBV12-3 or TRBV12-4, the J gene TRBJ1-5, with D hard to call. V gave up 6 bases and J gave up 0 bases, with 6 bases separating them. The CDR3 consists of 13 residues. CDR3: CASRLNSNQPQHF. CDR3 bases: TGTGCCAGCAGACTAAATAGCAATCAGCCCCAGCATTTT.